This record concerns one T cell receptor (beta chain) sequence. The sample belongs to a study of CD8+ T cells in alopecia areata. Sample treatment: oral pan-JAK inhibitor, 5-10 mg twice daily. Reverse transcription of extracted RNA yielded cDNA, which provided the sequencing template. Assay used: immunoSEQ multiplex PCR; TCRdb lists only in-frame clones, some missing. The sample has fewer than 250,000 clones, roughly two fifths seen once. This CDR3 has 19 amino acids. V was trimmed by 2 bases and J by 1 base, leaving 23 bases between them. CDR1 MNHEY and CDR2 SMNVEV come from the germline V gene (reference sequence).

Source: CD4+ T cells sorted from blood, taken between weeks 30 and 35, from a patient treated with tofacitinib. The V gene is TRBV27, the J gene TRBJ1-1; D may be TRBD1 (6 bases). The receptor was derived from a human donor with alopecia areata. The CDR3 loop is CASSLLGVSGQRKNTEAFF. In DNA form, the CDR3 reads TGTGCCAGCAGTTTACTGGGGGTCTCTGGACAGAGAAAGAACACTGAAGCTTTCTTT.